The source of this TCR beta chain is a study of early T cells in non-severe SARS-CoV-2 infection. Looking at the study overall: Chains from this unsorted whole-blood bulk RNA could not be paired.

The CDR3 covers 13 residues. Germline CDR1 and CDR2: SGHTA and FQGNSA. V was clipped by 8 bases and J by 1 base, with 6 bases between them. This clonotype appeared many times. As yet, its antigen is unknown. Attachment of unique molecular identifiers was made to individual cDNA molecules. TCRdb recomputed calls from the 5' RACE reads with MiXCR, one row per CDR3 protein. The table includes 52,000 or so distinct CDR3 sequences, around 12% detected once. General study points: Anti-spike CD8 responses were favored in VDJdb matching, and private and CD4 specificities were missed.

This chain joins TRBV7-2 and TRBJ2-6; D is undetermined. Sequencing was done on a sample of whole blood. The sequence came from an adult who was a healthcare worker with PCR-confirmed SARS-CoV-2 infection or an uninfected control (not recorded which). The CDR3 is CASEMSGANVLTF. The DNA for the CDR3 is TGTGCCAGCGAAATGTCTGGGGCCAACGTCCTGACTTTC.